A selection of T cell receptor beta chains follows, all from one sample in a study of T cells expressing NK-cell markers. TCRdb re-called the 5' RACE reads; every CDR3 protein appears as one record, without DNA. Its clone listing holds roughly 380,000 distinct CDR3 sequences. Sample: blood T cells: a sorted CD56 or NKG2C T cell subset, CD4+ or CD8+ T cells, or bulk PBMC T cells (not recorded which). Receptor source: a man aged 18-70 years in good health. Both conserved end residues are part of each CDR3.

>TRBV27|TRBJ1-4
CASSSPRANEKLFF
>TRBV3-1|TRBJ2-5
CASSQLVGGGETQYF
>TRBV4-1|TRBJ2-3
CASSQVATSGTDTQYF
>TRBV6-5|TRBJ2-2
CASSRDRGHTGELFF
>TRBV5-5|TRBJ2-2
CASSLGEGGIETGELFF
>TRBV5-1|TRBJ1-1
CASSLEGVGAFF
>TRBV11-1|TRBJ2-3
CASSLSVGSTDTQYF
>TRBV7-8|TRBJ1-1
CASTPIKTQNTEAFF
>TRBV6-5|TRBJ2-7
CASSSGLANSYEQYF
>TRBV2|TRBJ2-5
CASSEGPDVGETQYF
>TRBV19|TRBJ1-6
CASSVGQEGSPLHF
>TRBV5-8|TRBJ1-1
CASSLGGLWRDTEAFF
>TRBV5-1|TRBJ2-3
CASSLDRWDTDTQYF
>TRBV20-1|TRBJ1-1
CSAKDRSPKEAFF
>TRBV11-2|TRBJ1-2
CATSHPGGDYGYTF
>TRBV20-1|TRBJ1-1
CSARDPNRGIVAFF
>TRBV24-1|TRBJ2-2
CATSDDPTAGGVGELFF
>TRBV5-8|TRBJ1-5
CASSKDRGSNQPQHF
>TRBV15|TRBJ2-7
CATSREGGGFSYEQYF
>TRBV30|TRBJ2-7
CAWSAKGGLAAYEQYF
>TRBV29-1|TRBJ2-3
CSVSARAGGPPQYF
>TRBV27|TRBJ2-7
CASRRKPGTGDREQYF
>TRBV20-1|TRBJ2-5
CSARSLAGLETQYF
>TRBV5-1|TRBJ2-7
CASSAMTGGGYEQYF
>TRBV5-1|TRBJ2-2
CASSLGDTGELFF
>TRBV7-2|TRBJ2-3
CASSLASGGRSTDTQYF
>TRBV12-3/TRBV12-4|TRBJ1-5
CASSLRTALSNQPQHF
>TRBV5-4|TRBJ2-1
CASSARVSSYNEQFF